This T cell receptor beta chain originates from a study of cytotoxic CD8 clonotypes in ibrutinib-treated CLL. Points from the study as a whole: Patients had baseline clonality above age-matched healthy donors, and this clonality moved with circulating CD8+ T-cell counts. Sustained-remission patients were sampled at one set of times and progressing patients at different ones.

The count of this clone is one. The antigen remains unidentified. Genomic DNA for TCR beta libraries, approximately 2 micrograms, came from cryopreserved PBMCs. Investigators sought sequencing depths of between 1 in 200,000 and 1 in 1 million T cells. Profiled with immunoSEQ multiplex PCR; TCRdb holds only in-frame clones, not every one. The sample comprises some 17,000 clones, 80% to 85% of which are singletons, and 15% to 20% rests with the top ten. Looked up from germline, CDR1 is MDHEN and CDR2 is SYDVKM. This CDR3 contains 13 residues. V was clipped by 11 bases and J by 8 bases, with 18 bases between them.

The J gene is TRBJ1-4, the V gene TRBV28, with a tentative D call TRBD1 (5 bases). This TCR derives from a human donor with chronic lymphocytic leukemia. This sample comprised PBMCs, obtained before ibrutinib treatment. CDR3: CAGSSWGEEKLFF. CDR3 DNA sequence: TGTGCCGGGTCTTCTTGGGGGGAGGAAAAACTGTTTTTT.